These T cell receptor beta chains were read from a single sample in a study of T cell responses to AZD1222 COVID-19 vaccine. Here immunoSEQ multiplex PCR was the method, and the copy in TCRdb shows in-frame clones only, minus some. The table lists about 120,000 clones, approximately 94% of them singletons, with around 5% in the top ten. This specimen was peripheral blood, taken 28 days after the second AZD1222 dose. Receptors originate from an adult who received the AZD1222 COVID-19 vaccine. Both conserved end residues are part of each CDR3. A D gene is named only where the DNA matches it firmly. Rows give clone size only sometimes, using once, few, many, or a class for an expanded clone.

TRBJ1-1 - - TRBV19 CASSISRGTEAFF TGTGCCAGTAGTATTAGTAGAGGAACTGAAGCTTTCTTT
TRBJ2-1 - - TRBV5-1 CASSLEWGNEQFF TGCGCCAGCAGCTTGGAATGGGGGAACGAGCAGTTCTTC
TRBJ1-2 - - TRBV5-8 CASSLGHYGYTF TGTGCCAGCAGCTTGGGACATTATGGCTACACCTTC
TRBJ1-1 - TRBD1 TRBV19 CASSGRTGLNTEAFF TGTGCCAGTAGTGGGCGGACAGGGCTAAACACTGAAGCTTTCTTT
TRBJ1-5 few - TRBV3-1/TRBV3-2 CASSQEFSAYQPQHF TGTGCCAGCAGCCAAGAATTTTCGGCTTATCAGCCCCAGCATTTT
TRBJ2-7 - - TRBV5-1 CASSGRDGTYEQYF TGCGCCAGCAGCGGAAGGGACGGGACCTACGAGCAGTACTTC
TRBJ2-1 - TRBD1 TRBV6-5 CASEGQGSNYNEQFF TGTGCCAGCGAGGGACAGGGGTCCAACTACAATGAGCAGTTCTTC
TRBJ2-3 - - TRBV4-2 CASSQESPPRTDTQYF TGTGCCAGCAGCCAAGAATCCCCCCCTAGGACAGATACGCAGTATTTT
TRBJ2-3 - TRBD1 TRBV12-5 CASGPTGTGTDTQYF TGTGCTAGTGGCCCGACCGGGACAGGGACAGATACGCAGTATTTT
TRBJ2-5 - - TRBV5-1 CASSLEMGQTQYF TGCGCCAGCAGCTTGGAGATGGGCCAGACCCAGTACTTC
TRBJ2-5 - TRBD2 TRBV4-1 CASSQGASGQETQYF TGCGCCAGCAGCCAAGGTGCTAGCGGACAAGAGACCCAGTACTTC
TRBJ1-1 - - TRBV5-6 CASSLLTEFNTEAFF TGTGCCAGCAGCTTGTTGACAGAATTTAACACTGAAGCTTTCTTT
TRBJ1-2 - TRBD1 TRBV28 CASSPQGAVVGYTF TGTGCCAGCAGTCCACAGGGGGCTGTGGTTGGCTACACCTTC
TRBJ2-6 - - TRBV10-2 CASSDSGANVLTF TGCGCCAGCAGTGACTCTGGGGCCAACGTCCTGACTTTC
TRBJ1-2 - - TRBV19 CASTEGWGYTF TGTGCCAGTACAGAGGGTTGGGGCTACACCTTC
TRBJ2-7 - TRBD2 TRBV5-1 CASSFTREGPHPPEQYF TGCGCCAGCAGCTTTACGCGGGAGGGGCCCCATCCACCCGAGCAGTACTTC
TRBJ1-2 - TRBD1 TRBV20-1 CSASRQGGYGYTF TGCAGTGCTAGTCGACAGGGAGGCTATGGCTACACCTTC
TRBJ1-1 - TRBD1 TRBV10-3 CAIRKSGTGNTEAFF TGTGCCATCAGGAAAAGCGGGACAGGAAACACTGAAGCTTTCTTT
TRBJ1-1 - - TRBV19 CASRGSDGLDEAFF TGTGCCAGTAGGGGGTCCGATGGGTTAGATGAAGCTTTCTTT
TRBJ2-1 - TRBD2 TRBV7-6 CASSLPGGLAEYNEQFF TGTGCCAGCAGCTTACCCGGGGGACTAGCGGAATACAATGAGCAGTTCTTC
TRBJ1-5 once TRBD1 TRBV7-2 CASSPQGGYQPQHF TGTGCCAGCAGCCCCCAAGGGGGCTATCAGCCCCAGCATTTT
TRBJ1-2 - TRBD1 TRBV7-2 CASSLTGQGASGYTF TGTGCCAGCAGCTTAACGGGACAGGGGGCAAGTGGCTACACCTTC
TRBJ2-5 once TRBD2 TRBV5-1 CASTTSGLAGAGTQYF TGCGCCAGCACAACTAGTGGACTAGCGGGGGCTGGGACCCAGTACTTC
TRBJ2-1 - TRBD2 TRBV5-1 CASSLAEEAGIEGYEQFF TGCGCCAGCAGCTTGGCCGAGGAAGCGGGAATAGAGGGCTATGAGCAGTTCTTC
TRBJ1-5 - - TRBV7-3 CASKGSSVNQPQHF TGTGCCAGCAAGGGGTCGTCGGTCAATCAGCCCCAGCATTTT
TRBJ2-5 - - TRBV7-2 CASSLGEETQYF TGTGCCAGCAGCTTGGGAGAGGAGACCCAGTACTTC
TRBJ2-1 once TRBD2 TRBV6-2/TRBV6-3 CASSYHLAGNEQFF TGTGCCAGCAGTTATCATCTAGCGGGCAATGAGCAGTTCTTC
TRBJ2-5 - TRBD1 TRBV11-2 CASSFTAGTGQETQYF TGTGCCAGCAGCTTCACTGCCGGGACAGGCCAAGAGACCCAGTACTTC